This T cell receptor beta chain stems from a study of cytomegalovirus exposure and HLA in healthy donors. General observations from the study: It was reportedly the case that the classifier diagnosed cytomegalovirus status with high specificity and sensitivity.

As for this clone: The antigen is not known.

The primer mix had 60 Vbeta and 13 Jbeta primers. Libraries were prepared by immunoSEQ multiplex PCR; TCRdb keeps only in-frame clonotypes and omits some of them. The sample lists 180,000 or so clones; roughly four fifths were seen once. The material sequenced was PBMCs. The clonotype was recovered from a woman younger than 45 in good health and CMV-seropositive.

This CDR3 reads CASSLGREKYTQYF. For the CDR3, the DNA is TGTGCCAGCAGCTTAGGGCGGGAGAAGTATACGCAGTATTTT. This chain joins TRBV7-9 and TRBJ2-3, with 7 bases aligning to TRBD2. CDR3 length equals 14 residues. V gave up 1 base and J gave up 7 bases; unmatched junction bases: 5. Germline-derived CDR1 and CDR2 are SEHNR and FQNEAQ (reference sequence).